The 26 T cell receptor beta chains presented below share a single source sample, sequenced in a study of OX40 agonist ivuxolimab in advanced cancers. Sequenced by immunoSEQ multiplex PCR; TCRdb stores in-frame clones only, minus some. This table holds about 67,000 clones, about 91% found once. The sample was CD4+ or CD8+ T cells sorted from blood, taken in a trial of the OX40 agonist ivuxolimab. The receptor set was obtained from an adult with an advanced solid tumor such as melanoma, head and neck, liver or kidney cancer.

The rearrangement uses TRBV9 and TRBJ2-5; 12 bases are a match to TRBD1. V shed 3 bases, J shed 5 bases, and the junction held 8 bases outside the gene matches. This CDR3 region has 16 residues. The germline gives CDR1 SGDLS, CDR2 YYNGEE. The CDR3 region has the DNA TGTGCCAGCAGCGCCGCCGGGACAGGGGGCGGCGAGACCCAGTACTTC. It is translated as CASSAAGTGGGETQYF.

This clone was picked up one time. This sequence joins TRBV5-1 and TRBJ2-1, with 9 bases lining up with TRBD2. This CDR3 contains 15 residues. Germline V gene data show CDR1 as SGHRS and CDR2 as YFSETQ. J gave up 5 bases and V 1 base, and 4 bases lay outside the gene matches. The CDR3 loop is CASSLSLAGHNEQFF. The CDR3 DNA follows: TGCGCCAGCAGCTTGTCCCTAGCGGGACACAATGAGCAGTTCTTC.

This chain links TRBV9 with TRBJ2-5; 11 nucleotides line up with TRBD2. The ends lost 3 bases at V and 4 bases at J; junction bases unmatched: 8. The CDR3 length is 16 residues. Germline CDR1 and CDR2: SGDLS and YYNGEE. The DNA of the CDR3 is TGTGCCAGCAGCGACCAACTAGCGGGAGTCAGAGAGACCCAGTACTTC. Translation gives CASSDQLAGVRETQYF.

The V and J genes are TRBV14 and TRBJ2-7; 9 bases are a match to TRBD2. The CDR3 covers 15 residues. CDR1 and CDR2 (germline): SGHDN, FVKESK. Trimming cost V 4 bases and J 2 bases; bases outside gene matches: 6. CDR3 sequence reads: CASSPRLAVPYEQYF. The CDR3 DNA reads as TGTGCCAGCAGCCCCCGACTAGCGGTTCCCTACGAGCAGTACTTC.

The genes are TRBV4-2 and TRBJ2-3; 12 bases align to TRBD2. The CDR3 totals 20 residues. Germline lookup yields CDR1 LGHNA and CDR2 YNFKEQ. With 0 bases clipped from V and 0 bases from J, the junction kept 10 bases outside the gene matches. CDR3 nucleotides: TGTGCCAGCAGCCAAGATTTTCGGACTAGCGGGGCCTCTAGCACAGATACGCAGTATTTT. Its translation is CASSQDFRTSGASSTDTQYF.

V and J are TRBV5-1 and TRBJ2-7; 11 bases are shared with TRBD1. The CDR3 is made up of 16 amino acids. With V trimmed by 4 bases and J by 2 bases, 8 bases remained unmatched. Germline V gene sequence: CDR1 SGHRS, CDR2 YFSETQ. The DNA of the CDR3 is TGCGCCAGCAGCCCAAAGCAGGGACAGGGGGCCTACGAGCAGTACTTC. It specifies CASSPKQGQGAYEQYF.

In its sample, this clone was seen once. The chain joins TRBV4-1 to TRBJ1-5; perhaps TRBD1 as D (5 bases). Germline CDR1 and CDR2: MGHRA and YSYEKL. Trimming pared 1 base from V and 4 bases from J, leaving 14 bases between. The CDR3 runs to 16 residues. CDR3 in amino acids: CASSQVETVGNQPQHF. CDR3 nucleotide sequence: TGCGCCAGCAGCCAAGTGGAGACAGTAGGAAATCAGCCCCAGCATTTT.

This rearrangement joins TRBV6-5 to TRBJ1-3, with a weak D call TRBD1 (6 bases). The CDR3 has 16 amino acids. Deletions cut 4 bases from V and 3 bases from J, with 16 bases between. Germline loops: CDR1 MNHEY, CDR2 SVGAGI. The DNA for the CDR3 is TGTGCCAGCAGTTTGGGTAGCGGGACACTTGGAAACACCATATATTTT. This sequence encodes CASSLGSGTLGNTIYF.

A few counts support this clone. V and J are TRBV5-6 and TRBJ1-2, with D perhaps matching TRBD1 (6 bases). CDR1 is SGHDT and CDR2 is YYEEEE in the germline V gene. The CDR3 has 16 amino acids. The V and J ends lost 4 bases and 3 bases respectively, with 19 bases between them. The CDR3 protein is CASSRTDWPGDYGYTF. The CDR3 DNA reads as TGTGCCAGCAGCCGGACAGACTGGCCTGGGGACTATGGCTACACCTTC. The full variable domain, rest sourced from reference TRBV5-6 and TRBJ1-2, is DAGVTQSPTHLIKTRGQQVTLRCSPKSGHDTVSWYQQALGQGPQFIFQYYEEEERQRGNFPDRFSGHQFPNYSSELNVNALLLGDSALYLCASSRTDWPGDYGYTFGSGTRLTVV.

This clone was seen only a few times. The CDR3 nucleotides read TGTGCCAGCAGTGACAGGGCCCGAAGGGGCACCGGGGAGCTGTTTTTT. This gives the protein CASSDRARRGTGELFF. The genes are TRBV6-4 and TRBJ2-2, with D tentatively TRBD1 (5 bases). The germline V and J ends were trimmed by 2 bases and 4 bases, with 14 bases remaining between them. Per the germline V gene, CDR1 is MRHNA and CDR2 is SNTAGT. This CDR3 is 16 amino acids long.

The rearrangement joins TRBV11-2 to TRBJ2-1, with D uncertain. The germline V and J ends were trimmed by 7 bases and 5 bases, with 9 bases remaining between them. Germline CDR1 and CDR2: SGHAT and FQNNGV. The CDR3 consists of 12 residues. CDR3 in amino acids: CASTPGHNEQFF. Written as DNA, the CDR3 is TGTGCCAGCACCCCCGGCCACAATGAGCAGTTCTTC.

V is TRBV7-9 and J is TRBJ2-7, with 8 bases lining up with TRBD1. Germline loops: CDR1 SEHNR, CDR2 FQNEAQ (reference sequence). This CDR3 is built from 15 residues. Germline trimming cut 5 bases from V and 4 bases from J; bases unmatched to any gene: 10. CDR3: CASSRAGQGAYEQYF. The CDR3 nucleotides are TGTGCCAGCAGCAGAGCAGGGCAGGGGGCTTACGAGCAGTACTTC.

V gene TRBV15 combines with J gene TRBJ1-2, with D hard to call. Germline V gene data show CDR1 as LNHNV and CDR2 as YYDKDF (reference sequence). The CDR3 covers 14 residues. V was cut by 9 bases and J by 5 bases, with 19 bases left in between. Written as DNA, the CDR3 is TGTGCCACTGCCCCCCCCGCCGTTTGGTATGGCTACACCTTC. Its protein product is CATAPPAVWYGYTF.

This rearrangement joins TRBV5-1 to TRBJ1-4, with D tentatively TRBD1 (5 bases). This CDR3 comprises 14 residues. V was pared by 2 bases and J by 8 bases, with 13 bases between. Germline assignment: CDR1 SGHRS and CDR2 YFSETQ. The CDR3 protein is CASSLEGRREKLFF. CDR3 bases: TGCGCCAGCAGCTTAGAGGGACGTAGGGAAAAACTGTTTTTT.

V is TRBV6-1 and J is TRBJ1-4, with D unresolved. The V gene lost 4 bases and the J gene lost 3 bases, with 12 bases spanning the gap. CDR3 length equals 15 residues. The germline V gene has CDR1 MNHNS and CDR2 SASEGT. CDR3 coding DNA: TGTGCCAGCAGTGTGATGAAGCTTTCTAATGAAAAACTGTTTTTT. Protein: CASSVMKLSNEKLFF.

V usage is TRBV30 and J usage is TRBJ2-2; D is perhaps TRBD1 (5 bases). V lost 4 bases to trimming and J lost 0 bases, with 6 bases between them. CDR1 and CDR2 from the germline V gene are GTSNPN and SVGIG (reference sequence). This CDR3 spans 13 amino acids. The CDR3 bases are TGTGCCTGGAAGGGGTCGAACACCGGGGAGCTGTTTTTT. It yields the protein CAWKGSNTGELFF.

J is TRBJ2-6 and V is TRBV6-1; D not resolved. The CDR3 is 18 amino acids. Germline V gives CDR1 MNHNS, CDR2 SASEGT. V lost 3 bases and J 2 bases, leaving 17 bases between the germline ends. The CDR3 protein is CASSERNQMMTGANVLTF. The DNA of the CDR3 is TGTGCCAGCAGTGAGCGGAACCAGATGATGACTGGGGCCAACGTCCTGACTTTC.

The chain recombines TRBV11-2 with TRBJ1-2; the D gene is possibly TRBD1 (6 bases). V was cut by 0 bases and J by 2 bases, with 25 bases left in between. The length of the CDR3 is 20 residues. The germline V gene has CDR1 SGHAT and CDR2 FQNNGV. CDR3 sequence: CASSLDLGTWGLPPNYGYTF. The CDR3 DNA follows: TGTGCCAGCAGCTTAGATCTCGGGACATGGGGACTCCCCCCCAACTATGGCTACACCTTC. Full variable domain (missing parts from reference TRBV11-2 and TRBJ1-2): EAGVAQSPRYKIIEKRQSVAFWCNPISGHATLYWYQQILGQGPKLLIQFQNNGVVDDSQLPKDRFSAERLKGVDSTLKIQPAKLEDSAVYLCASSLDLGTWGLPPNYGYTFGSGTRLTVV.

This chain connects TRBV7-6 to TRBJ1-2, with 7 bases identical to TRBD1. CDR3 length: 13 amino acids. From germline, CDR1 is SGHVS and CDR2 FNYEAQ. V shed 1 base, J shed 4 bases, and the junction held 0 bases outside the gene matches. The CDR3 loop reads CASSLGQGYGYTF. The CDR3 DNA is TGTGCCAGCAGCTTAGGACAGGGCTATGGCTACACCTTC.

The V call is TRBV21-1, the J call TRBJ2-3; whether TRBD1, the table's D call, matches the DNA was not checked. TRBV21-1 is flagged as a pseudogene. The CDR3 extends over 15 amino acids. CDR3: CASSIGDRGTDTQYF. The DNA of the CDR3 is TGTGCCAGCAGCATAGGTGACAGGGGGACAGATACGCAGTATTTT.

CDR3 sequence reads: CAIRGTSGMYEQYF. CDR3 coding DNA: TGTGCCATCAGGGGGACTAGCGGGATGTACGAGCAGTACTTC. The chain uses TRBV10-3 and TRBJ2-7; 13 bases align to TRBD2. The CDR3 totals 14 residues. CDR1 and CDR2 from the germline V gene are ENHRY and SYGVKD. The junction had 3 bases not matched to a gene; V was cut back by 6 bases and J by 4 bases.

This chain joins TRBV28 and TRBJ1-1; 9 nucleotides match TRBD1. CDR3 size: 16 residues. The germline V gene encodes CDR1 MDHEN and CDR2 SYDVKM. V lost 5 bases, J lost 0 bases, and 7 bases stayed unmatched. CDR3 residues: CASSMRTGEVNTEAFF. DNA of the CDR3: TGTGCCAGCAGTATGCGGACAGGGGAGGTGAACACTGAAGCTTTCTTT.

V and J are TRBV5-1 and TRBJ2-2; D is unresolved. The germline CDR1 and CDR2 sequences are SGHRS and YFSETQ. Trimming stripped 4 bases from V and 4 bases from J, with 14 bases between. CDR3 size: 15 residues. CDR3 sequence reads: CASSLVPLPTGELFF. The DNA for the CDR3 is TGCGCCAGCAGCCTGGTCCCTCTTCCCACCGGGGAGCTGTTTTTT.

The J gene is TRBJ2-7, the V gene TRBV10-3; 8 bases fit TRBD1. Trimming cost V 5 bases and J 4 bases; bases outside gene matches: 4. Germline V gene sequence: CDR1 ENHRY, CDR2 SYGVKD. The CDR3 is 13 amino acids. CDR3 in amino acids: CAISPGQAYEQYF. In DNA, the CDR3 is TGTGCCATCAGTCCGGGACAGGCTTACGAGCAGTACTTC.

The gene calls are TRBV5-6 and TRBJ1-1, with D hard to call. The V and J ends lost 4 bases and 3 bases respectively, with 16 bases between them. The CDR3 length is 15 residues. Looked up from germline, CDR1 is SGHDT and CDR2 is YYEEEE. The CDR3 loop is CASSPSRSWDTEAFF. CDR3 DNA: TGTGCCAGCAGCCCGAGCCGTAGTTGGGACACTGAAGCTTTCTTT. Complete variable domain (other parts from reference TRBV5-6 and TRBJ1-1): DAGVTQSPTHLIKTRGQQVTLRCSPKSGHDTVSWYQQALGQGPQFIFQYYEEEERQRGNFPDRFSGHQFPNYSSELNVNALLLGDSALYLCASSPSRSWDTEAFFGQGTRLTVV.

V usage is TRBV4-2 and J usage is TRBJ2-1; 10 bases are a match to TRBD2. The germline V gene encodes CDR1 LGHNA and CDR2 YNFKEQ. Unmatched junction bases numbered 16, after V lost 0 bases and J lost 5 bases. The CDR3 runs 20 residues. Here the CDR3 DNA reads TGTGCCAGCAGCCAAGACGTAGGACTAGCGGTTCGGACGACCCACAATGAGCAGTTCTTC. Translating gives CASSQDVGLAVRTTHNEQFF.